The text below deals with one TCR beta chain. The antigen it binds to is not known. Base qualities are not at hand, and no much larger clone is one base apart. The treatment or condition label on this specimen signifies: 15 to 20 received Ad26.COV2.S at low or high dose, single or two shots; about 5 received placebo; per-sample allocation not given. For vaccine and placebo recipients, the sequenced repertoires came from samples collected on day 63 after the first injection. In Cohort 1b, about 27 adults aged 18-55 years were enrolled at a single site in Boston, USA, between 29 July and 7 August 2020. Ad26.COV2.S consisted of a replication-incompetent adenovirus type 26 vector by which a prefusion-stabilized SARS-CoV-2 spike protein from the original Wuhan strain was expressed. The CDR3 numbers 14 residues from cysteine through phenylalanine. The DNA shown is the 42-base CDR3, in frame from base 1. V is clipped by 4 bases and J by 1 base, and the sequence between their germline boundaries is 12 bases long. Per the germline V gene, SGHRS is the CDR1 and YFSETQ is the CDR2.

The data were obtained in a study of Ad26.COV2.S vaccination and SARS-CoV-2 variants (dated by TCRdb to 2020 to 2023). Describing the broader study: Vaccine-arm donors came from COV1001, a multicentre, randomized, double-blind, placebo-controlled phase I-IIa trial of Ad26.COV2.S in healthy adults. Ad26.COV2.S was given intramuscularly at 5x10^10 or 1x10^11 viral particles, as a single shot or as two shots 56 days apart. TCRbeta repertoire sequencing served as the tool for gauging how specific and how broad the SARS-CoV-2-reactive T cell receptors were following Ad26.COV2.S vaccination. Participants in the trial were split at random into five groups of five each, receiving low-dose or high-dose Ad26.COV2.S once or twice, or else placebo on both occasions. Throughout the experiments and outcome assessment, investigators stayed blinded to trial group allocation. A total of 32 samples were included in the TCR-sequenced set, comprising approximately 20 Ad26.COV2.S vaccine recipients, 5 placebo recipients and 8 SARS-CoV-2 convalescent individuals. Study-level results and caveats: The authors noted that total T cell responses may have been underestimated by the TCR breadth and depth analyses. Comparing responses between vaccine doses or regimens was not something the study was powered to do. Ad26.COV2.S recipients had higher spike-specific TCR breadth than placebo recipients (P = 0.0014). Substantial breadth of spike-specific CD8+ and CD4+ T cell responses was reported after vaccination. Vaccine and placebo recipients had comparable non-spike TCR breadth, which fits with the vaccine containing only spike.

The immunoSEQ Assay was the method used to sequence TCRbeta CDR3 regions. After extraction, genomic DNA underwent amplification by bias-controlled multiplex PCR, followed by high-throughput sequencing. Concerning the study's data processing: To quantify the absolute abundance of every unique TCRbeta CDR3 region, sequences were collapsed and filtered. T cell fraction was estimated by normalizing TCRbeta template counts to usable DNA, with usable DNA measured through amplification of reference genes found in all nucleated cells. Repertoire TCRs were annotated as SARS-CoV-2-specific when V gene, CDR3 amino acid sequence and J gene were exactly matched to a known reactive TCR set. The reference SARS-CoV-2 TCR set came from MIRA and was filtered for enrichment in COVID-19-positive ImmuneCODE repertoires, removing public or cross-reactive TCRs. Drawing on the MIRA antigens, annotated TCRs were analysed further at the level of specific ORF or position within ORF. Depth was the summed frequency of annotated unique rearrangements, while breadth was defined as annotated unique rearrangements over total unique productive rearrangements. Two-sided Wilcoxon rank-sum tests were applied when comparing TCR breadth between groups. Here the immuneACCESS table is served through TCRdb, limited to in-frame sequences with V and J called. Missing clones are a known gap in these copies; in checked studies unresolved V genes cover under half, and the rest lacks a known reason. V, J and clone size are those of that table, while D and trimming were read from the DNA. This sample comprises roughly 330,000 clones, roughly 90% of them detected only once. Together, the top ten hold approximately 5% of the sample.

Sequenced material: peripheral blood, taken in a trial of Ad26.COV2.S vaccine versus placebo. This TCR was recovered from a person between 18 and 59 years old who received the Ad26.COV2.S COVID-19 vaccine or a placebo. This sequence uses TRBV5-1 and TRBJ2-7; the D gene assignment is perhaps TRBD1 or TRBD2, with each matching 5 bases. The DNA reads TGCGCCAGCAGCCCGGGGACGGGTTCCTACGAGCAGTACTTC. This sequence encodes CASSPGTGSYEQYF.